This TCR beta chain was sequenced for a study of response to subunit inactivated influenza vaccine. The CDR3 is made up of 13 amino acids. Note on this clonotype: Its antigen is unidentified. One end of the junction is discordant with germline, which a read error may explain.

TCRdb re-called the RT-PCR reads through MiXCR, storing one row per CDR3 protein. The table includes about 540,000 distinct CDR3 sequences, around 15% detected once. General study results and limits: Authors suggested seasonal influenza vaccinations each recruit few new T cells.

The chain joins TRBV12-3 or TRBV12-4 to TRBJ2-7, with D uncertain. The sequences come from PBMCs from blood, collected 12 days after vaccination. The sequence derives from a man aged 50 or older who received an inactivated influenza vaccine. The DNA of the CDR3 is TGTGCCAGCAGTTTTCGGCCAGGCTACGAGCAGCACTTC. The encoded protein is CASSFRPGYEQHF.